This entry concerns a single T cell receptor (beta chain). Its antigen is currently unknown. Autoimmune disease history or systemic immunosuppression barred patients. Repertoires were generated with immunoSEQ multiplex PCR, while TCRdb's copy carries only in-frame clones and drops some. The profile covers approximately 61,000 clones, with roughly nine tenths appearing a single time and 1.5% to 2% taken by the ten largest. This sample is drawn from a study of OX40 agonist ivuxolimab in advanced cancers. Study background: Patients took ivuxolimab, an agonistic anti-OX40 (CD134) antibody.

Points from the study as a whole: The antigen specificity of the peripheral T cells (those that were expanded) was not determined.

With 0 bases removed from V and 3 bases from J, the gap between germline ends came to 14 bases. CDR1 LGHNA and CDR2 YSLEER come from the germline V gene. The CDR3 consists of 16 residues. The chain carries TRBV4-3 and TRBJ1-1, with a weak D call TRBD1 (6 bases). The TCR sequence derives from an adult with an advanced solid tumor such as melanoma, head and neck, liver or kidney cancer. This sample comprised CD4+ or CD8+ T cells sorted from blood, obtained in a trial of the OX40 agonist ivuxolimab. CDR3 bases: TGCGCCAGCAGCCAAGACCCCCAGCGGGGGCACACTGAAGCTTTCTTT. Translating it yields CASSQDPQRGHTEAFF.